These T cell receptor beta chains were read from a single sample in a study of T cell changes during pregnancy in multiple sclerosis. Generated by immunoSEQ multiplex PCR, the TCRdb table keeps only in-frame clones and is missing some. Of approximately 70,000 clones in the sample, around 90% were seen once. The source was peripheral blood, collected in the second trimester of pregnancy. The receptors come from a female donor with multiple sclerosis, enrolled in a pregnancy study. Each CDR3 is given with its conserved first and last residue. A D gene is named only where the DNA matches it firmly. Not every row has a clone size; where given, it reads once, few, many or a size class.

TRBV7-2	NA	TRBD1	TRBJ1-3	CASSARQGAGNTIYF	TGTGCCAGCAGCGCTCGACAGGGAGCGGGAAACACCATATATTTT
TRBV2	NA	NA	TRBJ2-5	CASSEGGETQYF	TGTGCCAGCAGTGAAGGCGGAGAGACCCAGTACTTC
TRBV29-1	NA	TRBD2	TRBJ2-1	CSVEEGTSGKYNEQFF	TGCAGCGTTGAAGAAGGAACTAGCGGGAAGTACAATGAGCAGTTCTTC
TRBV2	NA	NA	TRBJ2-7	CASRLLSKGYYEQYF	TGTGCCAGCCGGCTATTGTCGAAGGGGTACTACGAGCAGTACTTC
TRBV2	few	NA	TRBJ1-2	CASSRQSNYGYTF	TGTGCCAGCAGCCGACAGTCTAACTATGGCTACACCTTC
TRBV27	NA	TRBD2	TRBJ2-3	CASSSGTSGSFGTQYF	TGTGCCAGCAGTTCAGGGACTAGCGGGAGTTTCGGTACGCAGTATTTT
TRBV7-8	few	TRBD2	TRBJ2-1	CASSTSLAGEYNEQFF	TGTGCCAGCAGCACCTCGCTAGCGGGGGAATACAATGAGCAGTTCTTC
TRBV30	NA	NA	TRBJ1-2	CAWSVDIEDYGYTF	TGTGCCTGGAGTGTGGACATTGAAGACTATGGCTACACCTTC
TRBV2	NA	TRBD2	TRBJ2-1	CASSDLAGAEQFF	TGTGCCAGCAGCGACCTAGCGGGGGCGGAGCAGTTCTTC
TRBV11-3	many	NA	TRBJ1-2	CASSLEGRGGRYGYTF	TGTGCCAGCAGCTTAGAGGGTCGGGGAGGAAGATATGGCTACACCTTC